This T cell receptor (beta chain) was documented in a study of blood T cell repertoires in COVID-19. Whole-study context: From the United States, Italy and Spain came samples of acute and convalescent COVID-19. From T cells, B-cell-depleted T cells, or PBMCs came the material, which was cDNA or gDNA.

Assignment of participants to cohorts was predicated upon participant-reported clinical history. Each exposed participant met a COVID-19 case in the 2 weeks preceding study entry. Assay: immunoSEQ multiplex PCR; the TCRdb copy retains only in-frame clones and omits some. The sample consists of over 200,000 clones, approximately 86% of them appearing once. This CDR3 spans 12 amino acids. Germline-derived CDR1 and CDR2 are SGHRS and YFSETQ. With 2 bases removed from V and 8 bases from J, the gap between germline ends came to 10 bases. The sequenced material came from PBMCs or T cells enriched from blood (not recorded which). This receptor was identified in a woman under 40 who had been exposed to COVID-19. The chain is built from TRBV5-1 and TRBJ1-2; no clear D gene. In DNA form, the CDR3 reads TGCGCCAGCAGCTTCGGGGTTGGGGGCTACACCTTC. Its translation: CASSFGVGGYTF.